The 32 T cell receptor beta chains below come from one sample, sequenced in a study of blood T cell repertoires in COVID-19. Some clones are missing from TCRdb's copy, which holds only in-frame ones; the method was immunoSEQ multiplex PCR. The sample consists of about 260,000 clones, approximately 89% of them appearing once. Sequenced: PBMCs or T cells enriched from blood (not recorded which). These receptors were taken from a middle-aged man who had been exposed to COVID-19.

V and J are TRBV6-6 and TRBJ2-1, with 9 bases that match TRBD2. Germline assignment: CDR1 MNHNY and CDR2 SVGAGI (reference sequence). The CDR3 length is 13 residues. The V gene end was trimmed by 8 bases and the J gene end by 2 bases; junction bases not matched to a gene: 1. In DNA form, the CDR3 reads TGTGCCAGCGGGACTAGCACCTACAATGAGCAGTTCTTC. It yields the protein CASGTSTYNEQFF.

V and J are TRBV28 and TRBJ2-1; D is perhaps TRBD1 (5 bases). Germline V gene sequence: CDR1 MDHEN, CDR2 SYDVKM. This CDR3 is 16 amino acids long. V lost 6 bases and J 0 bases, leaving 15 bases between the germline ends. CDR3 in amino acids: CASRPTDISSYNEQFF. CDR3 DNA sequence: TGTGCCAGCAGACCGACGGACATAAGCTCCTACAATGAGCAGTTCTTC. Drawing the rest from reference TRBV28 and TRBJ2-1, the complete variable domain is DVKVTQSSRYLVKRTGEKVFLECVQDMDHENMFWYRQDPGLGLRLIYFSYDVKMKEKGDIPEGYSVSREKKERFSLILESASTNQTSMYLCASRPTDISSYNEQFFGPGTRLTVL.

V usage is TRBV15 and J usage is TRBJ1-5; D is possibly TRBD1 (5 bases). Germline V gives CDR1 LNHNV, CDR2 YYDKDF (reference sequence). Trimming cost V 2 bases and J 2 bases, with 13 bases left between them. The CDR3 covers 16 residues. The CDR3 DNA is TGTGCCACCAGCAGACGGGAGGGACTTGGCAATCAGCCCCAGCATTTT. It is translated as CATSRREGLGNQPQHF.

The gene calls are TRBV10-2 and TRBJ2-2; TRBD2 might be the D (5 bases). Trimming left V 8 bases short and J 7 bases short, with 11 bases between. The CDR3 contains 12 residues. The V gene's germline CDR1 is WSHSY and CDR2 SAAADI. The CDR3 nucleotides read TGCGCCAGCCGAGACGGGGACGGGGAGCTGTTTTTT. Protein sequence: CASRDGDGELFF.

The gene calls are TRBV5-6 and TRBJ1-2; 7 nucleotides match TRBD1. This CDR3 comprises 14 residues. The V gene's germline CDR1 is SGHDT and CDR2 YYEEEE. Germline trimming cut 3 bases from V and 0 bases from J; bases unmatched to any gene: 2. CDR3: CASSSTGPNYGYTF. CDR3 DNA sequence: TGTGCCAGCAGCTCGACAGGGCCTAACTATGGCTACACCTTC. Variable domain in full (rest from reference TRBV5-6 and TRBJ1-2): DAGVTQSPTHLIKTRGQQVTLRCSPKSGHDTVSWYQQALGQGPQFIFQYYEEEERQRGNFPDRFSGHQFPNYSSELNVNALLLGDSALYLCASSSTGPNYGYTFGSGTRLTVV.

This clone was seen just once. This sequence joins TRBV30 and TRBJ1-5; possibly TRBD1 for D (5 bases). The CDR3 extends over 14 amino acids. Germline CDR1 and CDR2: GTSNPN and SVGIG (reference sequence). V gave up 2 bases and J gave up 0 bases, with 8 bases separating them. CDR3 nucleotide sequence: TGTGCCTGGAGTATGACAGATAGCAATCAGCCCCAGCATTTT. It codes for CAWSMTDSNQPQHF.

The CDR3 sequence is CASSSAIQNYGYTF. DNA for the CDR3: TGTGCCAGCAGCAGTGCGATCCAAAACTATGGCTACACCTTC. The chain employs TRBV5-4 and TRBJ1-2; D remains ambiguous. V was trimmed by 4 bases and J by 2 bases, leaving 12 bases between them. The CDR3 spans 14 residues. Germline CDR1 SGHNT, CDR2 YYREEE (reference sequence).

The chain has TRBV28 and TRBJ2-7, with 8 nucleotides matching TRBD2. J lost 3 bases, V lost 7 bases, and 14 bases had no gene match. CDR1 is MDHEN, CDR2 SYDVKM, per germline. The CDR3 extends over 16 amino acids. The CDR3 sequence is CASILNSGEKLYEQYF. In DNA, the CDR3 is TGTGCCAGCATTCTCAATAGCGGGGAAAAACTCTACGAGCAGTACTTC.

CDR3 sequence: CASSFKPGQGEYF. DNA of the CDR3: TGTGCCAGCAGCTTCAAACCCGGACAGGGGGAGTACTTC. This chain links TRBV7-2 with TRBJ2-4, with 10 positions matching TRBD1. The germline V gene encodes CDR1 SGHTA and CDR2 FQGNSA. V shed 3 bases and J 14 bases; nucleotides not matched to a gene: 7. CDR3 size: 13 residues.

V gene TRBV2 combines with J gene TRBJ1-4; 8 bases match TRBD1. Germline assignment: CDR1 SNHLY and CDR2 FYNNEI. The CDR3 is 15 amino acids. V trimming: 4 bases; J trimming: 7 bases; junction bases outside the gene matches: 8. CDR3 loop: CASSVPGQVSEKLFF. For the CDR3, the DNA is TGTGCCAGCAGTGTACCGGGACAGGTTTCTGAAAAACTGTTTTTT.

V is TRBV10-1 and J is TRBJ1-1, with unresolved D. V dropped 10 bases and J dropped 4 bases, with 19 bases sitting between them. The CDR3 consists of 14 residues. Germline values: CDR1 WNHNN, CDR2 SYGVQD (reference sequence). CDR3 loop: CAIERVWEATEAFF. CDR3 DNA sequence: TGCGCCATCGAGAGGGTTTGGGAGGCCACTGAAGCTTTCTTT.

The chain uses TRBV4-3 and TRBJ1-2; TRBD1 is a possible D gene (6 bases). This CDR3 is built from 16 residues. Trimming stripped 4 bases from V and 3 bases from J, with 18 bases between. Germline V gene data show CDR1 as LGHNA and CDR2 as YSLEER. The chain's CDR3 is CASSRGGGGIDYGYTF. DNA of the CDR3: TGCGCCAGCAGCCGTGGGGGCGGGGGGATCGACTATGGCTACACCTTC.

The V call is TRBV7-9, the J call TRBJ2-7; D is perhaps TRBD2 (7 bases). This CDR3 spans 13 amino acids. Germline CDR1 is SEHNR and CDR2 is FQNEAQ (reference sequence). Trimming took off 5 bases at V and 4 bases at J, with 12 bases between the two ends. The CDR3 here is CASSRGGLYEQYF. The DNA for the CDR3 is TGTGCCAGCAGCCGCGGGGGCTTGTACGAGCAGTACTTC.

The chain employs TRBV3-1 (or the pseudogene TRBV3-2) and TRBJ2-1, with 9 bases lining up with TRBD2. V shed 1 base, J shed 7 bases, and the junction held 5 bases outside the gene matches. This CDR3 contains 15 residues. Germline CDR1 reads LGHDT; CDR2 reads YNNKEL (reference sequence). CDR3 sequence: CASSQVASGRNEQFF. The DNA of the CDR3 is TGTGCCAGCAGCCAAGTCGCCAGCGGGAGGAATGAGCAGTTCTTC.

This chain links TRBV9 with TRBJ2-2, with no clear D. This CDR3 region has 16 residues. Trimming shortened V by 4 bases and J by 2 bases, and 15 bases separated the two germline ends. The germline V gene encodes CDR1 SGDLS and CDR2 YYNGEE. CDR3 sequence (DNA): TGTGCCAGCAGCCCTAGAGGTGACCTCAACACCGGGGAGCTGTTTTTT. It encodes CASSPRGDLNTGELFF.

In the case of this clone: Other DNA sequences in this sample translate to the same CDR3. This chain connects TRBV7-2 to TRBJ2-7; unclear D gene. Germline CDR1 and CDR2: SGHTA and FQGNSA. V was pared by 5 bases and J by 1 base, with 3 bases between. The CDR3 spans 11 residues. In DNA, the CDR3 is TGTGCCAGCAGCCTTTCCTACGAGCAGTACTTC. This translates into CASSLSYEQYF.

This chain joins TRBV7-2 and TRBJ2-7, with D uncertain. Deletions cut 5 bases from V and 2 bases from J, with 16 bases between. This CDR3 region has 15 residues. CDR1 is SGHTA, CDR2 FQGNSA, per germline. Written as DNA, the CDR3 is TGTGCCAGCAGCGCACCTCCTCGACTCGCCTACGAGCAGTACTTC. It specifies CASSAPPRLAYEQYF.

CDR3 region: CASSVRTGGNYEQYF. The DNA for the CDR3 is TGCGCCAGCAGCGTAAGGACAGGGGGTAACTACGAGCAGTACTTC. The chain couples TRBV4-1 to TRBJ2-7, with 10 bases that match TRBD1. CDR1 is MGHRA, CDR2 YSYEKL, per germline. Trimming removed 5 bases from V and 3 bases from J; junction bases left unmatched: 7. The CDR3 is made up of 15 amino acids.

The chain joins TRBV7-9 to TRBJ2-7; 8 bases fit TRBD2. CDR1 and CDR2 from the germline V gene are SEHNR and FQNEAQ (reference sequence). Trimming at V came to 1 base and at J to 4 bases, leaving 6 bases not matched to a gene. CDR3 size: 15 residues. CDR3 in DNA: TGTGCCAGCAGCTTAGATGGCGGGAGGCTTTACGAGCAGTACTTC. Amino acid sequence: CASSLDGGRLYEQYF.

V gene TRBV21-1 combines with J gene TRBJ2-2; the tabulated D call, TRBD1, remains unverified against the DNA. TRBV21-1 is reported as a pseudogene. This CDR3 contains 18 residues. The DNA of the CDR3 is TGTGCCAGCAGCATTGGGCGTGGGACAGCAACGCTCACCGGGGAGCTGTTTTTT. It translates to CASSIGRGTATLTGELFF.

This chain uses TRBV19 with TRBJ1-2; D not resolved. Germline-derived CDR1 and CDR2 are LNHDA and SQIVND (reference sequence). This CDR3 region has 15 residues. Trimming pared 6 bases from V and 3 bases from J, leaving 17 bases between. In DNA, the CDR3 is TGTGCCAGTAGGTCCAGAATCGGGAGTTACTATGGCTACACCTTC. Encoded protein: CASRSRIGSYYGYTF.

The genes are TRBV12-5 and TRBJ1-1; D is unclear. The CDR3 covers 16 residues. CDR1 is LGHNT, CDR2 FRNRAP, per germline. Between the trimmed V and J ends, which lost 2 bases and 5 bases, there was a span of 18 bases. The CDR3 DNA reads TGTGCTAGTGGTTTGCCCCCTGACGCCTCGGGGACTGAAGCTTTCTTT. Translating it yields CASGLPPDASGTEAFF.

V is TRBV10-3 and J is TRBJ2-2; 7 nucleotides match TRBD1. This CDR3 contains 14 residues. CDR1 is ENHRY and CDR2 is SYGVKD in the germline V gene. V dropped 10 bases and J dropped 4; count of bases not matched to a gene: 9. CDR3 residues: CATRDRETTGELFF. CDR3 nucleotides: TGTGCCACCCGGGACAGAGAAACCACCGGGGAGCTGTTTTTT.

This rearrangement joins TRBV4-1 to TRBJ2-7, with TRBD1 matching 10 bases. Trimming took 0 bases from V and 1 from J; bases not matched to a gene: 3. The germline CDR1 and CDR2 sequences are MGHRA and YSYEKL. This CDR3 has 16 residues. The CDR3 nucleotides are TGCGCCAGCAGCCAAGATCGGACAGGGGGGTCCTACGAGCAGTACTTC. Protein: CASSQDRTGGSYEQYF.

The chain joins TRBV7-9 to TRBJ1-1, with D possibly matching TRBD1 (5 bases). Germline CDR1 is SEHNR and CDR2 is FQNEAQ (reference sequence). V was cut by 1 base and J by 6 bases, with 9 bases left in between. The CDR3 spans 13 residues. CDR3: CASSLGWGPEAFF. CDR3 nucleotide sequence: TGTGCCAGCAGCTTAGGATGGGGCCCTGAAGCTTTCTTT.

The chain joins TRBV19 to TRBJ1-1, with D tentatively TRBD1 (6 bases). This CDR3 has 15 residues. Germline values: CDR1 LNHDA, CDR2 SQIVND (reference sequence). V was pared by 4 bases and J by 4 bases, with 16 bases between. This chain's CDR3 is CASSTPTGWFTEAFF. CDR3 DNA sequence: TGTGCCAGTAGTACCCCGACAGGATGGTTCACTGAAGCTTTCTTT.

This clone turned up a few times. The CDR3 is CASSERQRYTIYF. The CDR3 DNA reads TGTGCCAGCAGTGAAAGACAAAGGTACACCATATATTTT. This chain joins TRBV2 and TRBJ1-3; D remains unclear. Trimming shortened V by 2 bases and J by 8 bases, and 10 bases separated the two germline ends. CDR1 is SNHLY and CDR2 is FYNNEI in the germline V gene. The CDR3 spans 13 residues.

J is TRBJ2-3 and V is TRBV2; TRBD1 matches 7 bases. The CDR3 is 18 residues long. Germline loops: CDR1 SNHLY, CDR2 FYNNEI. V lost 2 bases to trimming and J lost 2 bases; unmatched junction nucleotides: 13. CDR3 bases: TGTGCCAGCAGTGAAAAAAGGAGGCAGGGGGTTTTCACAGATACGCAGTATTTT. Translated, it gives CASSEKRRQGVFTDTQYF. Using reference TRBV2 and TRBJ2-3 for the parts outside the CDR3, the full variable domain is EPEVTQTPSHQVTQMGQEVILRCVPISNHLYFYWYRQILGQKVEFLVSFYNNEISEKSEIFDDQFSVERPDGSNFTLKIRSTKLEDSAMYFCASSEKRRQGVFTDTQYFGPGTRLTVL.

This chain links TRBV28 with TRBJ2-1; no clear D. Per germline, CDR1 MDHEN and CDR2 SYDVKM. V lost 3 bases and J lost 4, with 7 bases in between. The CDR3 extends over 13 amino acids. In DNA form, the CDR3 reads TGTGCCAGCAGTTTGTCTATTTACAATGAGCAGTTCTTC. Residues: CASSLSIYNEQFF.

The rearrangement uses TRBV18 and TRBJ2-7; 11 bases align to TRBD1. CDR3 length: 16 amino acids. V lost 6 bases and J lost 0; bases outside the gene matches: 7. Germline CDR1 KGHSH, CDR2 LQKENI. The CDR3 loop is CASSGTGGLSSYEQYF. The CDR3 DNA is TGTGCCAGCTCCGGGACAGGGGGTTTGAGCTCCTACGAGCAGTACTTC.

The rearrangement links TRBV30 to TRBJ2-7; the match to TRBD1 covers 9 bases. This CDR3 spans 12 amino acids. The V gene end was trimmed by 2 bases and the J gene end by 7 bases; junction bases not matched to a gene: 3. The germline gives CDR1 GTSNPN, CDR2 SVGIG (reference sequence). The CDR3 region is CAWSRDRVEQYF. CDR3 in DNA: TGTGCCTGGAGTCGGGACAGGGTGGAGCAGTACTTC.

The V gene is TRBV24-1, the J gene TRBJ2-7; a possible D gene is TRBD2 (6 bases). Trimming stripped 9 bases from V and 1 base from J, with 6 bases between. CDR1 and CDR2 from the germline V gene are KGHDR and SFDVKD. CDR3 length equals 11 residues. The CDR3 protein is CATGTSYEQYF. CDR3 nucleotides: TGTGCCACCGGGACTTCCTACGAGCAGTACTTC.